This passage covers 6 T cell receptor beta chains from one sample sequenced in a study of T-cell memory formation after mild COVID-19. From the 5' RACE reads, TCRdb called clonotypes with MiXCR, one entry per CDR3 protein. The repertoire holds approximately 150,000 distinct CDR3 sequences, with 15% to 20% as singletons. The sample was PBMCs or a T cell subset sorted from them (not recorded which). Every receptor here comes from an adult woman who had mild COVID-19 (a few samples of this study predate the infection). Cell type and time point are not known.

This clonotype was picked up a small number of times. J is TRBJ1-6 and V is TRBV7-2; D unclear. The CDR3 spans 14 residues. V shed 3 bases and J shed 10 bases, with 13 bases lying between them. Germline loops: CDR1 SGHTA, CDR2 FQGNSA. This chain's CDR3 is CASSFGQTLSPLHF. CDR3 bases: TGTGCCAGCAGCTTTGGGCAGACTTTATCACCCCTCCACTTT.

V gene TRBV5-1 combines with J gene TRBJ1-2; possibly TRBD1 for D (5 bases). Germline V gene sequence: CDR1 SGHRS, CDR2 YFSETQ. This CDR3 contains 13 residues. V was clipped by 4 bases and J by 4 bases, with 11 bases between them. The CDR3 region is CASSVGHTYGYTF. The DNA for the CDR3 is TGCGCCAGCAGCGTCGGACATACCTATGGCTACACCTTC.

The gene calls are TRBV7-3 and TRBJ2-3; the match to TRBD2 covers 8 bases. Germline V gives CDR1 SGHTA, CDR2 FQGTGA. Trimming removed 2 bases from V and 4 bases from J; junction bases left unmatched: 14. CDR3 length equals 18 residues. DNA of the CDR3: TGTGCCAGCAGCTTATCCTACCCCGGCGGGGGGCGTTCAGATACGCAGTATTTT. This sequence encodes CASSLSYPGGGRSDTQYF.

The gene calls are TRBV6-5 and TRBJ1-6; D ambiguous. V dropped 3 bases and J dropped 10 bases, with 10 bases sitting between them. Per the germline V gene, CDR1 is MNHEY and CDR2 is SVGAGI. The CDR3 sequence is 13 residues long. CDR3 sequence: CASSYPGRSPLHF. Here the CDR3 DNA reads TGTGCCAGCAGTTATCCCGGACGGTCACCCCTCCACTTT.

This clonotype was counted between two and nine times. This CDR3 is CSASADRRGGYTF. Here the CDR3 DNA reads TGCAGTGCTAGTGCGGACAGAAGGGGGGGCTACACCTTC. This rearrangement joins TRBV20-1 to TRBJ1-2, with D tentatively TRBD1 (6 bases). CDR1 is DFQATT and CDR2 is SNEGSKA in the germline V gene (reference sequence). The V end was cut by 3 bases, the J end by 8 bases, with 16 bases between. CDR3 size: 13 residues.

J is TRBJ2-7 and V is TRBV7-2, with D unresolved. V lost 1 base and J 6 bases, leaving 13 bases between the germline ends. Germline V lookup: CDR1 SGHTA, CDR2 FQGNSA. The CDR3 extends over 14 amino acids. The CDR3 is CASSLVRVWGEQYF. CDR3 nucleotides: TGTGCCAGCAGCTTAGTACGGGTGTGGGGCGAGCAGTACTTC.